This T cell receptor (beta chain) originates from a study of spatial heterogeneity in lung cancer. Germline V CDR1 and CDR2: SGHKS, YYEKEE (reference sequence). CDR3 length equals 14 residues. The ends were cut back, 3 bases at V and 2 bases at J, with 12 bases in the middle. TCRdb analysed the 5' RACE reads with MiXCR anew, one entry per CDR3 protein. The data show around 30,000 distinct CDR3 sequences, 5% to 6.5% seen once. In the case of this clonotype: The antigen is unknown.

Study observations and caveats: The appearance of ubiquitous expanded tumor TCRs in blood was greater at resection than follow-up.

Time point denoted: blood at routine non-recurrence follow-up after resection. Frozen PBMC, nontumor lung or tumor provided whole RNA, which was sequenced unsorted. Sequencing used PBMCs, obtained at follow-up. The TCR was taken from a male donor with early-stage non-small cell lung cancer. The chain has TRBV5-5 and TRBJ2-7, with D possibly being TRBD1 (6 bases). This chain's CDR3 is CASSYQGPAYEQYF. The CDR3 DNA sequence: TGTGCCAGCAGCTACCAGGGGCCAGCCTACGAGCAGTACTTC. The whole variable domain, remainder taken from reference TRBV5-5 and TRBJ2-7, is DAGVTQSPTHLIKTRGQQVTLRCSPISGHKSVSWYQQVLGQGPQFIFQYYEKEERGRGNFPDRFSARQFPNYSSELNVNALLLGDSALYLCASSYQGPAYEQYFGPGTRLTVT.